This TCR beta chain stems from a study of cytomegalovirus exposure and HLA in healthy donors. Study-level findings and limits: Earlier results showed most TCR beta V segments being productive about 87% or about 30% of the time. Association with HLA alleles at 0.05 false discovery rate was found for around 15,000 TCR beta sequences in a later analysis. One variant, a missense change in DCLRE1C, was linked in a later analysis to TCR beta V- and J-gene trimming. The number of N-insertions in an Asian-associated ancestry cluster was reportedly below the approximately 680-donor mean in a later analysis.

Germline values: CDR1 MNHEY, CDR2 SVGAGI. The CDR3 extends over 13 amino acids. Trimming pared 8 bases from V and 3 bases from J, leaving 14 bases between. Comments on this clone: Its matching antigen is unknown.

The PCR employed 60 Vbeta primers together with 13 Jbeta primers. Only in-frame clones appear in the TCRdb table, and some are missing; sequencing was by immunoSEQ multiplex PCR. The sample consists of about 110,000 clones, approximately 82% of them appearing once. This receptor was obtained from a man younger than 40 in good health and CMV-seropositive. The sequenced sample was PBMCs. This chain joins TRBV6-5 and TRBJ2-7; possible D gene TRBD1, 5 bases. The CDR3 loop reads CASATYRHYEQYV. The DNA for the CDR3 is TGTGCCAGCGCGACTTACAGGCACTACGAGCAGTACGTC.